This T cell receptor (beta chain) derives from a study of OX40 agonist ivuxolimab in advanced cancers. General study results and limits: Average numbers of expanded clones were greater in CD8+ T cells than in CD4+. Clonal expansion from baseline to week 6 occurred in both CD4+ and CD8+ T cells.

Germline V lookup: CDR1 MRHNA, CDR2 SNTAGT. The CDR3 loop spans 16 amino acids. Trimming shortened V by 2 bases and J by 1 base, and 9 bases separated the two germline ends. Profiled with immunoSEQ multiplex PCR; TCRdb holds only in-frame clones, not every one. The sample consists of around 70,000 clones, over 75% of them appearing once. Sampling of blood occurred at baseline, cycle 4 day 1, and cycle 7 day 1. To note about this clone: The antigen remains undetermined.

This material consisted of CD4+ or CD8+ T cells sorted from blood, taken in a trial of the OX40 agonist ivuxolimab. The chain couples TRBV6-4 to TRBJ2-6; D gene ambiguous. The TCR comes from an adult with an advanced solid tumor such as melanoma, head and neck, liver or kidney cancer. CDR3 sequence reads: CASSDRSGSGANVLTF. The CDR3 coding sequence is TGTGCCAGCAGTGACAGGTCAGGTTCTGGGGCCAACGTCCTGACTTTC.